This T cell receptor (beta chain) was sequenced during a study of shared clonotypes between healthy human individuals (dated by TCRdb to the early 2020s). About the full investigation: A few men and a couple of women, aged 18 to 49 years, made up the cohort. To estimate repertoire size and how much clonotypes are shared between individuals, the study performed deep sequencing of blood TCR repertoires from five healthy adults. For each donor, CD4 naive and CD4 memory were each given three plates, CD8 naive was given two plates, and CD8 memory was given one plate. Different laboratories and diverse techniques were used to prepare libraries and sequence TCR repertoires, to increase sequencing depth and limit assay-specific biases. Leukapheresis yielded between about 0.85 and 10 billion PBMCs per donor.

CDR1 and CDR2 are drawn from the germline V gene: SGHNT, YENEEA. At the junction V is shortened by 6 bases and J by 4 bases, with 11 bases in between. Its CDR3 holds 13 amino acids, cysteine through phenylalanine. Of the read, only the CDR3 DNA is kept; its 39 bases are in frame from base 1. Study-wide findings and limitations: Naive subsets generally had larger estimated clonotype richness than memory subsets. Across a handful of donors, approximately 5% of naive CD4, 3.5% of naive CD8, around 2.5% of memory CD4, and under 0.45% of memory CD8 clonotypes were shared. The small number of donors limited the genetic and exposure-history diversity represented. Even with the large sequencing depth, rarefaction of the sorted-subset datasets indicated that sequencing was incomplete. Only blood was sampled, and tissue TCR repertoires likely differ from those in blood. Compared with non-shared clonotypes, clonotypes shared by all four sorted-subset donors had higher generation probabilities. Pairwise subsampling led to the expectation that sequencing depth would affect the degree of clonotype sharing among donors.

As concerns this clone: No cognate antigen has been identified for it. Base qualities are not at hand, and no much larger clone is one base apart.

Using the deep immunoSEQ assay, multiplex PCR amplified TCR CDR3 regions from genomic DNA. Genomic DNA extracted from each cell subset was distributed evenly over all wells of several immunoSEQ 96-well plates, and each plate served as one replicate. For sorted subsets, each replicate PCR was loaded with 200 ng genomic DNA, equivalent to 25,000 to 35,000 T cell genomes. The purified libraries were quantified using a Qubit 3.0 fluorometer, sized with a Bioanalyzer 2100, and then quantified again using the KAPA Library Quantification kit. A separate single-read 150-cycle Illumina NextSeq 550 flow cell was used to sequence each immunoSEQ 96-well plate. The paper's processing steps were these. Because only junctional sequences without quality scores were contained in the immunoSEQ output, filtering matching that applied to full-length reads could not be performed. Sequences were annotated with PyIR, a Python wrapper for IgBLAST v1.9, and V/J genes and CDR3 were assigned using IMGT germline references. Reads with weak V/J assignments (E-value above 1e-6), missing CDR3, stop codons, out-of-frame junctions, or ambiguous translated residues were removed. V3J clonotypes were defined as sequences sharing an identical inferred V gene, J gene, and CDR3 amino acid sequence. Percentage overlap between repertoires was computed as shared unique clonotypes divided by the size of the smaller repertoire. Richness of each repertoire was evaluated using RTK rarefaction, the Chao1 estimator, and Recon v2.1 estimates of unobserved clonotypes. OLGA was used to compute generation probabilities for all TCRbeta clonotypes that the gDNA method yielded from a handful of donors. This is the immuneACCESS table as TCRdb keeps it, with only in-frame sequences that have V and J called. A part of the clones is gone; compared with another copy, unresolved V genes explain less than half, and the rest is unexplained. V, J and clone size are taken as reported in that table, and D and trimming were inferred from the DNA itself. In all, the sample holds about 2.4 million clones, and roughly 93% of those were seen once. About 0.39% of the sample rests with the top ten.

Healthy HIV-negative adults with no recently reported acute infections or vaccinations were included as donors. All donors were Caucasian adults living in Nashville, Tennessee, USA. CD4+ T cells were enriched by magnetic negative selection; naive cells were then positively selected on CD45RA, and the negative fraction formed the memory subset. Blood was collected by leukapheresis, and PBMCs were isolated by Ficoll-Histopaque density gradient centrifugation and then cryopreserved in liquid nitrogen vapor phase. Analytical flow cytometry was used to check the purity and quantity of each magnetically sorted T cell population. From each sorted fraction, genomic DNA was isolated and quantified by UV absorbance on a Nanodrop 2000c.

Here the chain combines TRBV11-3 and TRBJ2-3; the D gene assignment is ambiguous. The sequenced material came from naive CD4+ T cells from PBMCs. In light of the paper, this sample's cell subset or site label describes: CD45RA+ positively selected. This TCR derives from a man younger than 30 in good health. Some clones in this sample may be carry-over from other donors' samples. CDR3 reads: CASSWGRADTQYF. The DNA sequence is as follows: TGTGCCAGCAGTTGGGGTCGGGCAGATACGCAGTATTTT.